Here is one T cell receptor beta chain with its context. Its antigen remains unidentified. PCR employed 60 Vbeta and 13 Jbeta primers. This table comes from immunoSEQ multiplex PCR, and its TCRdb copy is limited to in-frame clones, with some not included. The repertoire holds some 150,000 clones, with roughly 82% as singletons. This entry belongs to a study of cytomegalovirus exposure and HLA in healthy donors. Whole-study findings and limits: Later analysis identified a missense DCLRE1C variant that was linked to TCR beta V- and J-gene trimming.

The origin of this receptor is a man aged 25-45 years in good health and CMV-seropositive. Specimen: PBMCs.

The CDR3 protein is CASSEGGTNEKLFF. In nucleotides, the CDR3 is TGTGCCAGCAGTGAAGGAGGGACTAATGAAAAACTGTTTTTT. V gene TRBV2 combines with J gene TRBJ1-4; D not resolved. This CDR3 is built from 14 residues. CDR1 and CDR2 (germline): SNHLY, FYNNEI. Trimming took 1 base from V and 2 from J, leaving 5 bases between them.